The entry that follows covers one T cell receptor beta chain sequence. Its antigen is as yet unknown. CDR1 is MGHDK, CDR2 SYGVNS, per germline. The CDR3 has 12 residues. Trimming took 8 bases from V and 6 from J, leaving 11 bases between them. The data stem from a study of shared clonotypes between healthy human individuals. Sequencing used immunoSEQ multiplex PCR; TCRdb keeps in-frame clones, though not all of them. The sample consists of roughly 1,000,000 clones, approximately 80% of them appearing once. Study-level points and caveats: Enrolling few donors narrowed the genetic and exposure-history diversity that was represented. Sample collection involved blood only; tissue repertoires are likely different. Generation of non-shared clonotypes was less probable than generation of clonotypes shared by all four donors.

Source material: memory CD4+ T cells from PBMCs. Specified subset: CD45RA-negative fraction. This sequence originates from a man between 18 and 29 years old in good health. Some clones in this sample may be carry-over from other donors' samples. J is TRBJ2-1 and V is TRBV25-1, with D possibly TRBD2 on 6 matching bases. CDR3 loop: CASGGQPNEQFF. In DNA, the CDR3 is TGTGCCAGCGGAGGGCAGCCCAATGAGCAGTTCTTC.